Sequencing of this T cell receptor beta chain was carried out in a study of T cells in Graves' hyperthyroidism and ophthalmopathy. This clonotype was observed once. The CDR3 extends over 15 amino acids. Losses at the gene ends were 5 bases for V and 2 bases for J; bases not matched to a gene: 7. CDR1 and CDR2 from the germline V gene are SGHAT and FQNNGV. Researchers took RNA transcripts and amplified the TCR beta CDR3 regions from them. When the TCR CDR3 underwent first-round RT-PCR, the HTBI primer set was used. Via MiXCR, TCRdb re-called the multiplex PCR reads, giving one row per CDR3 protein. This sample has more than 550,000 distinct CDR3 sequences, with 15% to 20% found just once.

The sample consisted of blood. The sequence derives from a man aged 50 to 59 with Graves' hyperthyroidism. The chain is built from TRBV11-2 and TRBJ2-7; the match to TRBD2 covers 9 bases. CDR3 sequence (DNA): TGTGCCAGCAGCATCGGACTAGCGCGAACCTACGAGCAGTACTTC. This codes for CASSIGLARTYEQYF.